Below are 20 T cell receptor beta chains sequenced from a single sample in a study of spatial heterogeneity in lung cancer. In TCRdb, the 5' RACE reads were re-called with MiXCR into one record per CDR3 protein. The sample gives about 10,000 distinct CDR3 sequences, under 30% of which show up once; approximately 3.8% is in the top ten. Time point given: blood at routine non-recurrence follow-up after resection. The source was PBMCs, collected at follow-up. The receptors here all came from a female donor with early-stage non-small cell lung cancer.

Worth noting for this clonotype: At one boundary the junction diverges from the germline segment, which might be a read error. CDR3 coding DNA: TGTGCCAGCTCCCCCAGTAGGGGGGCCAACATCCTGACTTTC. This sequence encodes CASSPSRGANILTF. The chain joins TRBV18 to TRBJ2-6, with D perhaps being TRBD1 or TRBD2 (6 bases each). The CDR3 spans 14 residues. The germline gives CDR1 KGHSH, CDR2 LQKENI.

This clonotype rates as medium-sized (0.01 to 0.1%). The chain uses TRBV27 and TRBJ1-5, with TRBD1 matching 8 bases. The germline V gene encodes CDR1 MNHEY and CDR2 SMNVEV (reference sequence). The CDR3 contains 16 residues. The trim removed 6 bases at V and 4 bases at J, leaving 11 bases unmatched. The CDR3 DNA reads as TGTGCCAGCAGAGCAGGGGGCTGGATATCTAATCAGCCCCAGCATTTT. This translates into CASRAGGWISNQPQHF.

By frequency in the sample, this clonotype is medium-sized. CDR3 in amino acids: CASSFTQGANTEAFF. In nucleotides, the CDR3 is TGTGCCAGCAGTTTCACACAGGGGGCGAACACTGAAGCTTTCTTT. V is TRBV6-5 and J is TRBJ1-1; 9 nucleotides align to TRBD1. The CDR3 consists of 15 residues. The trim removed 4 bases at V and 1 base at J, leaving 4 bases unmatched. Germline lookup yields CDR1 MNHEY and CDR2 SVGAGI.

The table lists this clonotype with a few counts. This chain connects TRBV10-3 to TRBJ2-1, with D possibly TRBD2 on 6 matching bases. This CDR3 is built from 13 residues. The germline V and J ends were trimmed by 10 bases and 0 bases, with 10 bases remaining between them. The germline V gene encodes CDR1 ENHRY and CDR2 SYGVKD. The CDR3 protein is CATEGPSYNEQFF. In DNA form, the CDR3 reads TGTGCCACGGAGGGGCCCTCCTACAATGAGCAGTTCTTC.

V is TRBV10-3 and J is TRBJ2-2; the match to TRBD2 covers 8 bases. The CDR3 has 18 amino acids. Germline V gene sequence: CDR1 ENHRY, CDR2 SYGVKD. Trimming at V came to 7 bases and at J to 1 base, leaving 14 bases not matched to a gene. The CDR3 here is CAITPLAGGPGNTGELFF. For the CDR3, the DNA is TGTGCCATCACCCCCCTCGCGGGAGGCCCTGGGAACACCGGGGAGCTGTTTTTT.

This clonotype has just a few counts. J is TRBJ2-5 and V is TRBV6-6, with a weak D call TRBD2 (5 bases). The germline V gene has CDR1 MNHNY and CDR2 SVGAGI (reference sequence). The V gene lost 5 bases and the J gene lost 10 bases, with 14 bases spanning the gap. The length of the CDR3 is 12 residues. The CDR3 loop reads CASSVPRRDQYF. The CDR3 DNA reads as TGTGCCAGCAGTGTACCCCGACGGGACCAGTACTTC.

This rearrangement joins TRBV9 to TRBJ2-7, with 12 bases lining up with TRBD1. Germline CDR1 is SGDLS and CDR2 is YYNGEE. The CDR3 sequence is 14 residues long. Germline trimming cut 2 bases from V and 6 bases from J; bases unmatched to any gene: 3. The CDR3 coding sequence is TGTGCCAGCAGCGTCCGGGACAGGGGGCCCGAGCAGTACTTC. Amino acid sequence: CASSVRDRGPEQYF.

This clonotype was seen a few times. The genes are TRBV6-5 and TRBJ2-2; D gene unclear. Looked up from germline, CDR1 is MNHEY and CDR2 is SVGAGI. V was cut by 2 bases and J by 2 bases, with 15 bases left in between. The CDR3 runs 17 residues. CDR3 DNA sequence: TGTGCCAGCAGTTACCTAGATCAGATCCATAACACCGGGGAGCTGTTTTTT. Translated, it gives CASSYLDQIHNTGELFF.

The chain has TRBV28 and TRBJ2-1, with 13 positions matching TRBD2. The trim removed 2 bases at V and 7 bases at J, leaving 2 bases unmatched. Germline assignment: CDR1 MDHEN and CDR2 SYDVKM. CDR3 length equals 15 residues. CDR3 sequence reads: CASSLRTSGSNEQFF. The CDR3 nucleotides are TGTGCCAGCAGTTTAAGGACTAGCGGGAGTAATGAGCAGTTCTTC.

This chain joins TRBV2 and TRBJ2-7; 12 bases align to TRBD2. The CDR3 extends over 16 amino acids. In germline, CDR1 is SNHLY, CDR2 FYNNEI. V lost 6 bases and J lost 2; bases outside the gene matches: 8. The CDR3, as DNA: TGTGCCAGCAGGGAACTCGGACTAGCGGGGACCTACGAGCAGTACTTC. This gives the protein CASRELGLAGTYEQYF.

This chain joins TRBV29-1 and TRBJ1-1, with D hard to call. V was cut by 2 bases and J by 6 bases, with 10 bases left in between. Germline-derived CDR1 and CDR2 are SQVTM and ANQGSEA. The CDR3 has 12 residues. Written as DNA, the CDR3 is TGCAGCGTTGAACAGACCGGATCTGAAGCTTTCTTT. Amino acid sequence: CSVEQTGSEAFF.

The rearrangement uses TRBV19 and TRBJ2-2; D gene unclear. With 7 bases removed from V and 0 bases from J, the gap between germline ends came to 6 bases. Germline CDR1 is LNHDA and CDR2 is SQIVND (reference sequence). This CDR3 has 13 amino acids. The CDR3 loop is CASMSANTGELFF. CDR3 in DNA: TGTGCCAGTATGTCGGCGAACACCGGGGAGCTGTTTTTT.

V and J are TRBV12-3 or TRBV12-4 and TRBJ1-6; D is ambiguous. The V end was cut by 5 bases, the J end by 7 bases, with 18 bases between. The CDR3 spans 16 residues. Here the CDR3 DNA reads TGTGCCAGCAGTCCCCAAGGGAGGGCGGTGAATTCACCCCTCCACTTT. As protein: CASSPQGRAVNSPLHF.

Within the sample, this clonotype is medium-sized. The V call is TRBV4-3, the J call TRBJ2-7; maybe TRBD2 (6 bases). The CDR3 spans 16 residues. Trimming took off 3 bases at V and 2 bases at J, with 17 bases between the two ends. CDR1 is LGHNA and CDR2 is YSLEER in the germline V gene. The CDR3 sequence is CASSQVDDGSPYEQYF. CDR3 nucleotide sequence: TGCGCCAGCAGCCAGGTTGATGACGGGAGCCCCTACGAGCAGTACTTC.

The rearrangement links TRBV6-2 or TRBV6-3 to TRBJ2-6; D is unresolved. Trimming removed 4 bases at V and 0 bases at J, with 7 bases between. CDR1 MNHEY and CDR2 SVGEGT come from the germline V gene. The CDR3 extends over 15 amino acids. The CDR3 nucleotides read TGTGCCAGCAGTTTACATGGCTCTGGGGCCAACGTCCTGACTTTC. Its protein product is CASSLHGSGANVLTF.

The chain links TRBV7-2 to TRBJ2-1; D is possibly TRBD2 (6 bases). Germline CDR1 is SGHTA and CDR2 is FQGNSA. This CDR3 is 14 amino acids long. The V gene lost 0 bases and the J gene lost 8 bases, with 11 bases spanning the gap. The CDR3 spells CASSLARERHEQFF. The CDR3 DNA is TGTGCCAGCAGCTTAGCGCGGGAACGGCATGAGCAGTTCTTC.

This clonotype is deemed medium-sized. This chain links TRBV10-2 with TRBJ2-6; D not resolved. V lost 1 base, J lost 4 bases, and 11 bases lay in between. CDR3 length: 16 residues. Germline loops: CDR1 WSHSY, CDR2 SAAADI. The CDR3 region is CASSELTALGANVLTF. CDR3 sequence (DNA): TGCGCCAGCAGTGAGTTGACGGCTTTAGGGGCCAACGTCCTGACTTTC.

This clonotype was seen only a few times. The chain joins TRBV14 to TRBJ2-1; TRBD2 matches at 8 bases. This CDR3 region has 17 residues. J was trimmed by 5 bases and V by 0 bases; bases with no gene match: 9. Germline V gene sequence: CDR1 SGHDN, CDR2 FVKESK. CDR3 nucleotide sequence: TGTGCCAGCAGCCAAGAGAGGGAGCGGGAGTTGGACAATGAGCAGTTCTTC. It codes for CASSQERERELDNEQFF.

V and J are TRBV10-1 and TRBJ1-1, with TRBD1 as a possible D gene (6 bases). Germline CDR1 and CDR2: WNHNN and SYGVQD (reference sequence). Trimming left V 1 base short and J 1 base short, with 16 bases between. CDR3 length equals 17 residues. The chain's CDR3 is CASSEWGQPQANTEAFF. The DNA of the CDR3 is TGCGCCAGCAGTGAGTGGGGGCAGCCCCAGGCGAACACTGAAGCTTTCTTT.

In its sample, this clonotype was seen a few times. J is TRBJ2-5 and V is TRBV7-8; 7 positions match TRBD2. CDR1 is SGHVS, CDR2 FQNEAQ, per germline. This CDR3 has 16 residues. V lost 7 bases and J lost 2; bases outside the gene matches: 13. The CDR3 spells CASTPHRREGQETQYF. The CDR3 region has the DNA TGTGCCAGCACTCCGCATAGGAGGGAGGGACAAGAGACCCAGTACTTC.